A selection of T cell receptor beta chains follows, all from one sample in a study of OX40 agonist ivuxolimab in advanced cancers. The protocol was immunoSEQ multiplex PCR, while the TCRdb copy is restricted to in-frame clones and leaves out a portion. Of about 160,000 clones in the sample, 90% to 95% were seen once. The starting material was CD4+ or CD8+ T cells sorted from blood, obtained in a trial of the OX40 agonist ivuxolimab. The receptors come from an adult with an advanced solid tumor such as melanoma, head and neck, liver or kidney cancer. The CDR3 runs from the conserved cysteine through the conserved F or W. A D gene is named only where the DNA matches it firmly. A clone size is listed for some rows: how often the clone was seen (once, few, many), or a class if it is expanded.

.	TRBV4-3	TRBJ2-1	.	15	TGCGCCAGCAGCACCCGACTGGAGGGCTACAATGAGCAGTTCTTC	CASSTRLEGYNEQFF
.	TRBV6-5	TRBJ1-1	.	15	TGTGCCAGCAGTTATTCGGGGGCGCTTAACACTGAAGCTTTCTTT	CASSYSGALNTEAFF
.	TRBV19	TRBJ2-7	TRBD1	14	TGTGCCAGTAGTGCCCGACAGGGGGCCAGCGAGCAGTACTTC	CASSARQGASEQYF
.	TRBV19	TRBJ2-1	.	14	TGTGCCAGTAGCCCGACACAAACCTACAATGAGCAGTTCTTC	CASSPTQTYNEQFF
.	TRBV28	TRBJ1-1	.	13	TGTGCCAGCAGGGGACGCGCCCCCACTGAAGCTTTCTTT	CASRGRAPTEAFF
.	TRBV5-1	TRBJ2-7	.	15	TGCGCCAGCAGCTTATTAACAGCGGCCCCCTACGAGCAGTACTTC	CASSLLTAAPYEQYF
.	TRBV6-5	TRBJ2-1	.	15	TGTGCCAGCAGTCGTCGGGGATTAACCTACAATGAGCAGTTCTTC	CASSRRGLTYNEQFF
.	TRBV2	TRBJ2-5	.	14	TGTGCCAGCAGGGTCGGGGGACCCCAGGAGACCCAGTACTTC	CASRVGGPQETQYF
.	TRBV5-1	TRBJ1-3	TRBD1	15	TGCGCCAGCAGCTTGGGGACAGGGGCTGGAAACACCATATATTTT	CASSLGTGAGNTIYF
.	TRBV10-3	TRBJ2-5	.	12	TGTGCCACCAGGGATATCGGGGAGACCCAGTACTTC	CATRDIGETQYF
once	TRBV7-9	TRBJ2-7	TRBD2	14	TGTGCCAGCAGCTCCCTCGGGGGGGCCTACGAGCAGTACTTC	CASSSLGGAYEQYF
.	TRBV18	TRBJ2-3	TRBD2	16	TGTGCCAGCTCTCGCACAACTAGCGCGAGCACAGATACGCAGTATTTT	CASSRTTSASTDTQYF
.	TRBV29-1	TRBJ1-5	TRBD1	14	TGCAGCGTTACTACAGGGGGGCAGGATCAGCCCCAGCATTTT	CSVTTGGQDQPQHF
.	TRBV7-2	TRBJ2-3	TRBD2	16	TGTGCCAGCAGCACCGGACTAGCGGGGGCCACAGATACGCAGTATTTT	CASSTGLAGATDTQYF
once	TRBV2	TRBJ2-5	.	11	TGTGCCAGCAGCTATCAAGAGACCCAGTACTTC	CASSYQETQYF
.	TRBV6-5	TRBJ1-6	.	11	TGTGCCAGCAAAACAGGGTCCACCCTCCACTTT	CASKTGSTLHF
few	TRBV6-4	TRBJ2-3	TRBD2	16	TGTGCCAGCAGTGACTCGTCTAGCGGGGGGGCAGATACGCAGTATTTT	CASSDSSSGGADTQYF
.	TRBV5-8	TRBJ2-1	TRBD1	15	TGTGCCAGCAGCTCCGGGACAGCAATATACAATGAGCAGTTCTTC	CASSSGTAIYNEQFF
.	TRBV9	TRBJ2-7	TRBD1	15	TGTGCCAGCAGCCCATCCGGGACAGGGCTGAACGAGCAGTACTTC	CASSPSGTGLNEQYF
.	TRBV4-3	TRBJ2-5	TRBD2	17	TGCGCCAGCAGCCAAGGAGGGACTAGCGGGGGCGGTGAGACCCAGTACTTC	CASSQGGTSGGGETQYF
.	TRBV21-1	TRBJ2-1	.	18	TGTGCCAGCAGCAAGTTCGTTCGAGGTAGGTTCAGGTACAATGAGCAGTTCTTC	CASSKFVRGRFRYNEQFF
once	TRBV25-1	TRBJ2-1	.	15	TGTGCCAGCAGTGATAGTGGGGGGGCCCTCTATGAGCAGTTCTTC	CASSDSGGALYEQFF
.	TRBV11-3	TRBJ1-3	.	17	TGTGCCAGCAGCTTGGGGCCCTCACCCAGCTCTGGAAACACCATATATTTT	CASSLGPSPSSGNTIYF
.	TRBV7-3	TRBJ1-3	.	13	TGTGCCAGCAGCCCCTCCGCTGGAAACACCATATATTTT	CASSPSAGNTIYF
.	TRBV7-2	TRBJ1-2	.	14	TGTGCCAGCAGCTTTCAAAGACTTAACTATGGCTACACCTTC	CASSFQRLNYGYTF
once	TRBV19	TRBJ1-1	TRBD1	14	TGTGCCAGCACGCCACAGGGGCGTAGGACTGAAGCTTTCTTT	CASTPQGRRTEAFF
.	TRBV18	TRBJ2-2	TRBD1	20	TGTGCCAGCTCACCACCGATACTCCGACGCGGGACAGGGCGTACCGGGGAGCTGTTTTTT	CASSPPILRRGTGRTGELFF
.	TRBV6-6	TRBJ2-1	TRBD2	14	TGTGCCAGCAGTTTGAAGGGCCGGGGGGATGAGCAGTTCTTC	CASSLKGRGDEQFF
.	TRBV29-1	TRBJ2-7	.	11	TGCAGCGTTGGGGTTGGAGGGGAGCAGTACTTC	CSVGVGGEQYF
.	TRBV5-1	TRBJ2-1	.	14	TGCGCCAGTAACCTACAGGGCCCCGACAATGAGCAGTTCTTC	CASNLQGPDNEQFF
.	TRBV2	TRBJ2-4	.	13	TGTGCCAGCAGAGAGCCGGGACGCACCTATCCGTACTTC	CASREPGRTYPYF
.	TRBV4-2	TRBJ1-1	.	14	TGTGCCAGCAGCCAAGAAAGGGCCAACACTGAAGCTTTCTTT	CASSQERANTEAFF
.	TRBV28	TRBJ1-2	.	14	TGTGCCAGCAGTTTCGGCCTCAAGGGCTATGGCTACACCTTC	CASSFGLKGYGYTF
.	TRBV28	TRBJ1-1	.	16	TGTGCCAGCAGTTTATATCCGGGACGTTTGAACACTGAAGCTTTCTTT	CASSLYPGRLNTEAFF
once	TRBV28	TRBJ2-5	.	13	TGTGCCAGCAGTTTCCTAGCTAGAGAGACCCAGTACTTC	CASSFLARETQYF
.	TRBV6-1	TRBJ2-2	TRBD1	15	TGTGCCAGCAGTGGGAGACAGGGAAGAACCGGGGAGCTGTTTTTT	CASSGRQGRTGELFF
.	TRBV7-2	TRBJ1-5	.	13	TGTGCCAGCAGCCGGGACAGCAATCAGCCCCAGCATTTT	CASSRDSNQPQHF
.	TRBV20-1	TRBJ2-7	.	10	TGCAGTGCTAGCGGGGGCGAGCAGTACTTC	CSASGGEQYF
.	TRBV6-5	TRBJ1-3	.	13	TGTGCCAGCCGACAGATCTCTGGAAACACCATATATTTT	CASRQISGNTIYF
.	TRBV9	TRBJ2-7	.	16	TGTGCCAGCAGCGTAAATCTAGAGACAGGCCCTGTCGAGCAGTACTTC	CASSVNLETGPVEQYF
.	TRBV2	TRBJ1-5	.	15	TGTGCCAGCAGTGAATCGACAGGTTCCTATCAGCCCCAGCATTTT	CASSESTGSYQPQHF
.	TRBV11-3	TRBJ2-7	.	14	TGTGCCAGCAGCTTAGGGGGTTTTTCCTCCGAGCAGTACTTC	CASSLGGFSSEQYF
.	TRBV7-3	TRBJ2-3	.	17	TGTGCCAGCAGCTTAAGGCCCCAAGGGACTAGCACAGATACGCAGTATTTT	CASSLRPQGTSTDTQYF
.	TRBV7-9	TRBJ2-1	TRBD1	13	TGTGCCAGCACCCCCGACTACAGGGGCAGGCAGTTCTTC	CASTPDYRGRQFF
.	TRBV12-5	TRBJ1-2	.	16	TGTGCTAGTGGTCTCCGGTGGGGACGGGGGGACTATGGCTACACCTTC	CASGLRWGRGDYGYTF
.	TRBV7-6	TRBJ2-7	TRBD1	12	TGTGCCAGCAGCTCGGACAGGTACGAGCAGTACTTC	CASSSDRYEQYF
.	TRBV28	TRBJ1-4	TRBD1	14	TGTGCCAGCAGTCGGACAGGGGGGGCTGAAAAACTGTTTTTT	CASSRTGGAEKLFF
.	TRBV5-6	TRBJ1-3	.	14	TGTGCCAGCTGGGCTTTGATCTCTGGAAACACCATATATTTT	CASWALISGNTIYF
.	TRBV4-3	TRBJ1-5	.	13	TGCGCCAGCAGCCTAAATTCGGATCAGCCCCAGCATTTT	CASSLNSDQPQHF
.	TRBV6-1	TRBJ2-6	.	13	TGTGCCAGCAGTGAATCTGGGGCCAACGTCCTGACTTTC	CASSESGANVLTF
.	TRBV6-5	TRBJ2-7	.	14	TGTGCCAGCAGTCAGGACGGGAGCTCCTACGAGCAGTACTTC	CASSQDGSSYEQYF
.	TRBV7-2	TRBJ1-2	TRBD1	14	TGTGCCAGCAGCCCAGGACAGGGGGCGGGAGGCTACACCTTC	CASSPGQGAGGYTF
.	TRBV29-1	TRBJ1-1	TRBD1	19	TGCAGCGCCCATGGACCGGGACAGGGGGTGAGGTCGATGAACACTGAAGCTTTCTTT	CSAHGPGQGVRSMNTEAFF
few	TRBV19	TRBJ2-2	.	13	TGTGCCAGTGAGGGTACGTGGACCGGGGAGCTGTTTTTT	CASEGTWTGELFF
.	TRBV27	TRBJ2-7	.	13	TGTGCCAGCAGTATTCGATACAGCTACGAGCAGTACTTC	CASSIRYSYEQYF
once	TRBV10-3	TRBJ1-4	.	13	TGTGCCATCAGTAAGGGGGATAATGAAAAACTGTTTTTT	CAISKGDNEKLFF
.	TRBV4-3	TRBJ2-2	.	15	TGCGCCAGCAGCCAACGATCTGATCCGGCCGGGGAGCTGTTTTTT	CASSQRSDPAGELFF
.	TRBV10-1	TRBJ1-1	.	13	TGCGCCAGCAGCGAACAGGGAGCCACTGAAGCTTTCTTT	CASSEQGATEAFF
once	TRBV9	TRBJ2-3	TRBD2	20	TGTGCCAGCAGCGTAGTAACTAGCGGGAGGGCCGGTCGTAACACAGATACGCAGTATTTT	CASSVVTSGRAGRNTDTQYF
.	TRBV5-1	TRBJ1-1	.	15	TGCGCCAGCAGCGTGGGGGCAGGGATGAACACTGAAGCTTTCTTT	CASSVGAGMNTEAFF